A selection of T cell receptor beta chains follows, all from one sample in a study of blood T cell repertoires in COVID-19. TCRdb keeps only in-frame clones here, not all; method: immunoSEQ multiplex PCR. The sample has about 150,000 clones; about 80% are singletons. Sequenced input: peripheral blood. The receptors originated from a man aged 65-85 years with active or convalescent COVID-19. The CDR3 runs from the conserved cysteine through the conserved F or W. The D gene is left open where the match is weak. Some rows mark clone size as missing; the rest say once, few, many or name a class of expanded clone.

d_gene: TRBD2; v_gene: TRBV29-1; j_gene: TRBJ2-1; abundance: NA; CDR3aa: CSVARLGTSPNNEQFF; CDR3nt: TGCAGCGTTGCCCGCCTGGGGACTAGCCCTAACAATGAGCAGTTCTTC
d_gene: NA; v_gene: TRBV2; j_gene: TRBJ1-3; abundance: NA; CDR3aa: CASKTAFPGNTIYF; CDR3nt: TGTGCCAGCAAAACAGCTTTTCCTGGAAACACCATATATTTT
d_gene: NA; v_gene: TRBV19; j_gene: TRBJ1-4; abundance: NA; CDR3aa: CASKDRGARATNEKLFF; CDR3nt: TGTGCCAGTAAGGACCGGGGGGCTAGGGCGACTAATGAAAAACTGTTTTTT
d_gene: NA; v_gene: TRBV11-2; j_gene: TRBJ2-5; abundance: NA; CDR3aa: CASSLVIGLGETQYF; CDR3nt: TGTGCCAGCAGCTTAGTGATCGGCCTCGGGGAGACCCAGTACTTC
d_gene: TRBD1; v_gene: TRBV19; j_gene: TRBJ1-5; abundance: NA; CDR3aa: CASTDRGFQPQHF; CDR3nt: TGTGCCAGCACGGACAGGGGGTTTCAGCCCCAGCATTTT
d_gene: TRBD1; v_gene: TRBV27; j_gene: TRBJ1-2; abundance: once; CDR3aa: CASSLRGQGVGGYTF; CDR3nt: TGTGCCAGCAGTTTACGGGGACAGGGGGTTGGGGGCTACACCTTC
d_gene: TRBD2; v_gene: TRBV11-2; j_gene: TRBJ2-3; abundance: NA; CDR3aa: CASSLAGGGTDTQYF; CDR3nt: TGTGCCAGCAGCTTAGCGGGAGGCGGCACAGATACGCAGTATTTT
d_gene: NA; v_gene: TRBV6-6; j_gene: TRBJ1-1; abundance: NA; CDR3aa: CASRGTLGDTEAFF; CDR3nt: TGTGCCAGCAGGGGGACTTTAGGGGACACTGAAGCTTTCTTT
d_gene: TRBD2; v_gene: TRBV24-1; j_gene: TRBJ2-1; abundance: NA; CDR3aa: CATSGRAGGNNEQFF; CDR3nt: TGTGCCACCAGCGGCCGAGCGGGAGGGAACAATGAGCAGTTCTTC
d_gene: NA; v_gene: TRBV7-9; j_gene: TRBJ2-3; abundance: NA; CDR3aa: CASSGGDSTDTQYF; CDR3nt: TGTGCCAGCAGCGGAGGGGACAGCACAGATACGCAGTATTTT
d_gene: NA; v_gene: TRBV28; j_gene: TRBJ1-2; abundance: NA; CDR3aa: CASMRVSVDGYTF; CDR3nt: TGTGCCAGCATGAGGGTGAGCGTCGATGGCTACACCTTC
d_gene: NA; v_gene: TRBV7-8; j_gene: TRBJ2-7; abundance: NA; CDR3aa: CASSQRSDSYEQYF; CDR3nt: TGTGCCAGCAGCCAGAGGTCGGATTCCTACGAGCAGTACTTC
d_gene: TRBD1; v_gene: TRBV27; j_gene: TRBJ1-6; abundance: NA; CDR3aa: CASSLRTGLNSPLHF; CDR3nt: TGTGCCAGCAGTTTAAGGACAGGGTTGAATTCACCCCTCCACTTT